Sequencing of this T cell receptor (beta chain) was carried out in a study of blood T cell repertoires in COVID-19. Study at large: The cDNA or gDNA used as material had been derived from T cells, B-cell-depleted T cells, or PBMCs.

This CDR3 has 14 amino acids. With V trimmed by 4 bases and J by 9 bases, 4 bases remained unmatched. Looked up from germline, CDR1 is LGHDT and CDR2 is YNNKEL (reference sequence). In its sample, this clone was seen once. Generated by immunoSEQ multiplex PCR, the TCRdb table keeps only in-frame clones and is missing some. The sample lists about 180,000 clones; more than 75% were seen once. The sample consisted of peripheral blood. The TCR originated in a person between 65 and 79 years old with COVID-19, enrolled during active disease. The chain joins TRBV3-1 (or the pseudogene TRBV3-2) to TRBJ1-6; 9 bases agree with TRBD1. The CDR3 spells CASSRGTGSSPLHF. DNA of the CDR3: TGTGCCAGCAGCCGTGGGACAGGGAGTTCACCCCTCCACTTT.